Sequencing of this T cell receptor (beta chain) was carried out in a study of shared clonotypes between healthy human individuals. Overall study findings and caveats: Clonotype sharing among donors likely depends on sequencing depth. Naive CD4 clonotype sharing across a few donors was 4% to 5.5%.

Trimming left V 8 bases short and J 0 bases short, with 16 bases between. The CDR3 has 16 amino acids. Germline loops: CDR1 MDHEN, CDR2 SYDVKM. The data were produced by immunoSEQ multiplex PCR, yet TCRdb's version contains in-frame clones alone and is incomplete. Of a few million clones listed, nearly 97% were seen once; the top ten hold roughly 0.13%. From CD4+ cells came CD45RA+ naive and CD45RA-negative memory subsets. Worth noting for this clone: As yet, its antigen is unknown.

The source is a man younger than 30 in good health. Input material: naive CD4+ T cells sorted from blood. As for subset: CD45RA+ positively selected. This chain joins TRBV28 and TRBJ2-2, with D perhaps assigned TRBD1 or TRBD2 (5 bases each). CDR3 loop: CASLAGTHSNTGELFF. In DNA, the CDR3 is TGTGCCAGCCTTGCAGGGACCCATTCGAACACCGGGGAGCTGTTTTTT.